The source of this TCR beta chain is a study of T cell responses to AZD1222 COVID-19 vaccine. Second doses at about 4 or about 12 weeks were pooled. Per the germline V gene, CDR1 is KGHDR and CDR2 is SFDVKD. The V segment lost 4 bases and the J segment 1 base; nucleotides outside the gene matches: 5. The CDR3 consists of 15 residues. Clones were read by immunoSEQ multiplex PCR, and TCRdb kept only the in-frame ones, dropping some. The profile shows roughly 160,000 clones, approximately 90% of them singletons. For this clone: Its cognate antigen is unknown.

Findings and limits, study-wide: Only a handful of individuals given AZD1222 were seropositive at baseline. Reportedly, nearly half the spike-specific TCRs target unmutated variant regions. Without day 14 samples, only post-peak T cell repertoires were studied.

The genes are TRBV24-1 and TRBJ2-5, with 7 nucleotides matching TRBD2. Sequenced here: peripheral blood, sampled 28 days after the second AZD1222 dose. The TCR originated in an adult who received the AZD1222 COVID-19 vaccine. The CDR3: CATSEVGGAQETQYF. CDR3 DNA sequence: TGTGCCACCAGTGAGGTGGGAGGGGCCCAAGAGACCCAGTACTTC.